The 28 T cell receptor beta chains in this list originate from one sample, sequenced in a study of spatial heterogeneity in lung cancer. Stated time point: blood at routine non-recurrence follow-up after resection. In TCRdb, the 5' RACE reads were re-called with MiXCR into one record per CDR3 protein. This repertoire shows around 45,000 distinct CDR3 sequences, 20% to 25% found once; its top ten account for less than 8.5%. Sample: PBMCs, taken at follow-up. These receptors originate from a female donor with early-stage non-small cell lung cancer.

Ten or more counts support this clonotype. This chain uses TRBV29-1 with TRBJ2-5, with 10 bases lining up with TRBD1. The V gene end was trimmed by 3 bases and the J gene end by 4 bases; junction bases not matched to a gene: 14. The germline V gene encodes CDR1 SQVTM and CDR2 ANQGSEA. This CDR3 is 17 amino acids long. The CDR3 bases are TGCAGCGTTGACCGCCTCCCCGGGACAGGGGACCTAGAGACCCAGTACTTC. Translated: CSVDRLPGTGDLETQYF.

The V gene is TRBV12-3 or TRBV12-4, the J gene TRBJ2-7, with D unclear. Trimming stripped 1 base from V and 12 bases from J, with 13 bases between. The length of the CDR3 is 12 residues. The CDR3 region is CASSLEGWKTYV. CDR3 sequence (DNA): TGTGCCAGCAGTTTAGAAGGGTGGAAGACGTACGTC.

This chain links TRBV12-5 with TRBJ1-1; D is uncertain. The V gene lost 0 bases and the J gene lost 0 bases, with 11 bases spanning the gap. There are 16 residues in the CDR3. The germline CDR1 and CDR2 sequences are LGHNT and FRNRAP. The CDR3 protein is CASGLVLGVMNTEAFF. The CDR3 nucleotides read TGTGCTAGTGGTTTGGTACTCGGGGTCATGAACACTGAAGCTTTCTTT.

V and J are TRBV14 and TRBJ2-2; no clear D gene. Germline CDR1 SGHDN, CDR2 FVKESK. The CDR3 has 13 amino acids. V shed 7 bases and J shed 3 bases, with 9 bases lying between them. CDR3 sequence: CASTPRDTGELFF. CDR3 in DNA: TGTGCCAGCACCCCGAGAGACACCGGGGAGCTGTTTTTT.

The V and J genes are TRBV7-9 and TRBJ1-6, with D possibly matching TRBD1 (5 bases). V lost 4 bases, J lost 7 bases, and 17 bases lay in between. Germline V CDR1 and CDR2: SEHNR, FQNEAQ (reference sequence). The CDR3 extends over 16 amino acids. The CDR3 spells CASSSTTDGGNSPLHF. The CDR3 coding sequence is TGTGCCAGCAGCTCCACGACGGACGGGGGGAATTCACCCCTCCACTTT. Looking up the rest from reference TRBV7-9 and TRBJ1-6 gives the full variable domain: DTGVSQNPRHKITKRGQNVTFRCDPISEHNRLYWYRQTLGQGPEFLTYFQNEAQLEKSRLLSDRFSAERPKGSFSTLEIQRTEQGDSAMYLCASSSTTDGGNSPLHFGNGTRLTVT.

Remarks on this clonotype: One base away lies a much larger clone, so this may be a sequencing read error. The chain uses TRBV30 and TRBJ2-7; the D gene is possibly TRBD1 (6 bases). Germline assignment: CDR1 GTSNPN and CDR2 SVGIG (reference sequence). This CDR3 comprises 13 residues. Trimming shortened V by 4 bases and J by 3 bases, and 13 bases separated the two germline ends. CDR3 DNA: TGTGCCTGGACTCTGGGACATAGCTACGAGCAGTACTTC. The encoded protein is CAWTLGHSYEQYF. Full variable domain (remainder filled in from reference TRBV30 and TRBJ2-7): SQTIHQWPATLVQPVGSPLSLECTVEGTSNPNLYWYRQAAGRGLQLLFYSVGIGQISSEVPQNLSASRPQDRQFILSSKKLLLSDSGFYLCAWTLGHSYEQYFGPGTRLTVT.

In this sample, this clonotype turned up a few times. The V gene is TRBV6-6, the J gene TRBJ1-5; D uncertain. V was pared by 5 bases and J by 4 bases, with 12 bases between. The germline CDR1 and CDR2 sequences are MNHNY and SVGAGI (reference sequence). The CDR3 runs to 14 residues. The CDR3 DNA reads as TGTGCCAGCAGTCCAGGACTGGGGAATCAGCCCCAGCATTTT. This gives the protein CASSPGLGNQPQHF.

This clonotype has a handful of counts. This chain joins TRBV12-3 or TRBV12-4 and TRBJ1-1, with D perhaps TRBD1 (5 bases). Deletions cut 4 bases from V and 4 bases from J, with 13 bases between. The CDR3 contains 14 residues. Here the CDR3 DNA reads TGTGCCAGCAGTTGGGGCAGGGTCGCCACTGAAGCTTTCTTT. This translates into CASSWGRVATEAFF.

The chain has TRBV6-1 and TRBJ1-5, with D perhaps TRBD1 (5 bases). Trimming cost V 4 bases and J 2 bases, with 12 bases left between them. The CDR3 is 15 amino acids. The germline gives CDR1 MNHNS, CDR2 SASEGT. The DNA for the CDR3 is TGTGCCAGCAGTGCTCAGGGTAAGGGCAATCAGCCCCAGCATTTT. Its protein product is CASSAQGKGNQPQHF.

This clonotype has a count of ten or more. This chain connects TRBV7-3 to TRBJ2-1, with 8 bases fitting TRBD1. V trimming: 5 bases; J trimming: 10 bases; junction bases outside the gene matches: 13. Germline V lookup: CDR1 SGHTA, CDR2 FQGTGA. CDR3 size: 15 residues. The DNA of the CDR3 is TGTGCCAGCAGCCCCGAACGCAGGACAGGGCGAGAGCAGTTCTTC. Protein sequence: CASSPERRTGREQFF.

This clonotype has only a few counts. This sequence joins TRBV27 and TRBJ1-1; a weak D match, TRBD1 (6 bases). Germline-derived CDR1 and CDR2 are MNHEY and SMNVEV (reference sequence). V gave up 1 base and J gave up 2 bases, with 17 bases separating them. The CDR3 is 17 amino acids. As DNA, the CDR3 is TGTGCCAGCAGTTTATTTTCCGGGGGGCCCGGTAACACTGAAGCTTTCTTT. It encodes CASSLFSGGPGNTEAFF.

This clonotype was counted a few times. The V call is TRBV20-1, the J call TRBJ2-5, with D uncertain. With 3 bases removed from V and 6 bases from J, the gap between germline ends came to 14 bases. The CDR3 totals 13 residues. Germline assignment: CDR1 DFQATT and CDR2 SNEGSKA (reference sequence). CDR3 nucleotides: TGCAGTGCTAGGGGCGTCCCCGCGCAGACCCAGTACTTC. Its translation is CSARGVPAQTQYF.

The CDR3 sequence: CASSGFQGFAEAFF. DNA of the CDR3: TGTGCCAGCAGCGGGTTCCAGGGGTTCGCTGAAGCTTTCTTT. This chain links TRBV6-6 with TRBJ1-1; D perhaps matches TRBD1 (6 bases). Per germline, CDR1 MNHNY and CDR2 SVGAGI (reference sequence). The length of the CDR3 is 14 residues. V was shortened by 6 bases and J by 6 bases, with 17 bases between the two germline ends.

In its sample, this clonotype was seen many times. The chain uses TRBV7-9 and TRBJ2-3; 9 nucleotides agree with TRBD2. CDR1 SEHNR and CDR2 FQNEAQ come from the germline V gene (reference sequence). The CDR3 runs to 14 residues. V shed 8 bases and J 1 base; nucleotides not matched to a gene: 4. The chain's CDR3 is CASAWTSGTDTQYF. The DNA of the CDR3 is TGTGCCAGCGCTTGGACTAGCGGCACAGATACGCAGTATTTT.

This clonotype was detected only a few times. The V gene is TRBV7-9, the J gene TRBJ1-4; 7 bases agree with TRBD1. V was pared by 2 bases and J by 7 bases, with 7 bases of the junction left unmatched. The CDR3 totals 15 residues. The germline V gene encodes CDR1 SEHNR and CDR2 FQNEAQ (reference sequence). CDR3 sequence reads: CASSLSQGVLEKLFF. In DNA, the CDR3 is TGTGCCAGCAGCTTATCGCAGGGGGTTCTTGAAAAACTGTTTTTT.

In this sample, this clonotype turned up once. The V gene is TRBV5-5, the J gene TRBJ2-5; D possibly corresponds to TRBD1 (7 bases). CDR1 is SGHKS, CDR2 YYEKEE, per germline (reference sequence). The CDR3 sequence is 14 residues long. Trimming took off 4 bases at V and 3 bases at J, with 13 bases between the two ends. The CDR3 DNA is TGTGCCAGCAGCACGGCGGGGACAGAAGAGACCCAGTACTTC. It specifies CASSTAGTEETQYF.

The chain uses TRBV12-3 or TRBV12-4 and TRBJ2-4; D is possibly TRBD1 (5 bases). The CDR3 has 15 amino acids. Trimming removed 3 bases from V and 5 bases from J, with 14 bases in between. This CDR3 is CASSFAGLVENIQYF. The CDR3 nucleotides are TGTGCCAGCAGTTTCGCAGGGTTGGTTGAAAACATTCAGTACTTC.

The J gene is TRBJ2-6, the V gene TRBV3-1, with no clear D. V lost 3 bases, J lost 0 bases, and 12 bases lay in between. This CDR3 is 17 amino acids long. The germline CDR1 and CDR2 sequences are LGHDT and YNNKEL (reference sequence). The chain's CDR3 is CASSQSYWGSGANVLTF. In nucleotides, the CDR3 is TGTGCCAGCAGCCAGTCCTACTGGGGCTCTGGGGCCAACGTCCTGACTTTC.

The rearrangement links TRBV5-1 to TRBJ1-1; D is possibly TRBD1 (6 bases). Trimming removed 4 bases at V and 5 bases at J, with 15 bases between. Germline V CDR1 and CDR2: SGHRS, YFSETQ. The CDR3 is 14 amino acids. This CDR3 reads CASSPASGTTEAFF. The CDR3 DNA reads TGCGCCAGCAGCCCGGCGTCAGGGACAACTGAAGCTTTCTTT.

This rearrangement joins TRBV5-4 to TRBJ2-5; 10 positions match TRBD1. The CDR3 runs to 21 residues. The V and J ends lost 4 bases and 1 base, in that order; junction bases with no gene match: 22. Germline V gene data show CDR1 as SGHNT and CDR2 as YYREEE (reference sequence). The CDR3 DNA sequence: TGTGCCAGCAGCCGACTTATCGGGACAGGGGCCTTTCCCAGCGGCCAAGAGACCCAGTACTTC. Translating it yields CASSRLIGTGAFPSGQETQYF.

The J gene is TRBJ2-3, the V gene TRBV28; D gene unclear. V lost 8 bases to trimming and J lost 6 bases, with 9 bases between them. Looked up from germline, CDR1 is MDHEN and CDR2 is SYDVKM. The CDR3 contains 11 residues. In DNA, the CDR3 is TGTGCCAGCCAAGGCCCGGATACGCAGTATTTT. Translating it yields CASQGPDTQYF. The full variable domain, with the rest looked up from reference TRBV28 and TRBJ2-3, is DVKVTQSSRYLVKRTGEKVFLECVQDMDHENMFWYRQDPGLGLRLIYFSYDVKMKEKGDIPEGYSVSREKKERFSLILESASTNQTSMYLCASQGPDTQYFGPGTRLTVL.

The V call is TRBV28, the J call TRBJ1-1, with 8 bases lining up with TRBD1. The CDR3 extends over 14 amino acids. Looked up from germline, CDR1 is MDHEN and CDR2 is SYDVKM. Trimming cost V 6 bases and J 5 bases; bases outside gene matches: 8. The CDR3: CASSTGGAITEAFF. The DNA for the CDR3 is TGTGCCAGCAGCACAGGGGGGGCGATAACTGAAGCTTTCTTT.

This clonotype has at least ten counts. This rearrangement joins TRBV7-2 to TRBJ1-1, with D unresolved. Trimming cost V 3 bases and J 7 bases, with 9 bases left between them. CDR3 length equals 12 residues. Looked up from germline, CDR1 is SGHTA and CDR2 is FQGNSA. CDR3 protein: CASSFARFEAFF. Written as DNA, the CDR3 is TGTGCCAGCAGCTTCGCACGGTTTGAAGCTTTCTTT.

Many counts were recorded for this clonotype. The chain recombines TRBV7-6 with TRBJ2-7, with D uncertain. The length of the CDR3 is 13 residues. Germline V CDR1 and CDR2: SGHVS, FNYEAQ. The germline V and J ends were trimmed by 5 bases and 0 bases, with 8 bases remaining between them. DNA of the CDR3: TGTGCCAGCAGCCCCGCCATCTCCTACGAGCAGTACGTC. Protein product: CASSPAISYEQYV.

The V call is TRBV4-1, the J call TRBJ2-5, with D perhaps TRBD2 (6 bases). CDR1 and CDR2 from the germline V gene are MGHRA and YSYEKL. CDR3 size: 13 residues. Deletions cut 8 bases from V and 3 bases from J, with 13 bases between. In nucleotides, the CDR3 is TGCGCCAGCTCCCGATGGGGGGAAGAGACCCAGTACTTC. Amino acids: CASSRWGEETQYF.

V is TRBV29-1 and J is TRBJ2-2; 10 nucleotides match TRBD1. Germline-derived CDR1 and CDR2 are SQVTM and ANQGSEA. The V segment lost 1 base and the J segment 4 bases; nucleotides outside the gene matches: 6. This CDR3 has 16 amino acids. CDR3 protein: CSVEALGTGVTGELFF. The CDR3 nucleotides are TGCAGCGTTGAAGCGCTCGGGACAGGGGTCACCGGGGAGCTGTTTTTT.

In its sample, this clonotype is medium-sized. The chain has TRBV7-9 and TRBJ2-2; perhaps TRBD2 as D (6 bases). The germline V gene encodes CDR1 SEHNR and CDR2 FQNEAQ (reference sequence). V dropped 11 bases and J dropped 9 bases, with 16 bases sitting between them. The CDR3 runs to 12 residues. The CDR3 nucleotides are TGTGCCTCCACCGAGCGGGCCCGGGAGCTGTTTTTT. Translating it yields CASTERARELFF.

This clonotype was counted a single time. The rearrangement links TRBV5-5 to TRBJ2-7, with D perhaps assigned TRBD1 or TRBD2 (5 bases each). The germline V gene encodes CDR1 SGHKS and CDR2 YYEKEE (reference sequence). The CDR3 runs to 16 residues. The CDR3 sequence is CVSSLDGGIGSYEQYV. For the CDR3, the DNA is TGTGTCAGCAGCTTGGATGGGGGAATCGGATCCTACGAGCAGTACGTC.